The text below deals with one T cell receptor (beta chain). Its antigen is currently unknown. This entry comes from a study of vaccination effects on CD4 cells after COVID-19. Findings of the study overall: Cross-reactivity with common cold coronaviruses was shown by only 1 of 255 vaccine-induced clones in healthy vaccinees. Clonal contraction was marked in infection- and vaccine-induced clones late after vaccination.

Per germline, CDR1 SGHRS and CDR2 YFSETQ. CDR3 length: 15 residues. Trimming took 6 bases from V and 3 from J, leaving 18 bases between them. Expansion of antigen-specific CD4+ T cells with viral peptide pools was carried out by the ViraFEST assay before sequencing. Once cultured for 10 days, the cells underwent separation to obtain CD4+ T cells. Prior SARS-CoV-2 infection was absent in the vaccine recipients, as shown by negative nucleocapsid antibodies. Around 2.2 million PBMC per well received approximately 10 IU/ml IL-2 and around 11 ug/ml peptides in culture. Repertoires were generated with immunoSEQ multiplex PCR, while TCRdb's copy carries only in-frame clones and drops some. The sample lists 73,000 or so clones; about 78% were seen once.

This clonotype was obtained from a human donor who received a COVID-19 vaccine. Sequencing used CD4+ T cells from PBMCs cultured with SARS-CoV-2 spike peptides, obtained before COVID-19 vaccination. V is TRBV5-1 and J is TRBJ2-5; no clear D. CDR3 bases: TGCGCCAGCACGACTCATCCTAGAGATAAAGAGACCCAGTACTTC. Translation gives CASTTHPRDKETQYF.